One and the same sample provided the 28 T cell receptor beta chains below, sequenced in a study of T-cell reconstitution after alpha-beta-depleted transplantation in children. As it was prepared, the TCRbeta library received unique molecular identifiers. One entry per CDR3 protein results from TCRdb running MiXCR on the PCR reads. This sample has approximately 270,000 distinct CDR3 sequences; roughly a quarter occur once, and the top ten carry roughly 5%. Sequenced here: PBMCs, mostly from graft donor cells, sampled 360 days after TCRalphabeta/CD19-depleted stem cell transplant. The receptor set was obtained from a female patient aged 2 to 10 who had a stem cell transplant for congenital amegakaryocytic thrombocytopenia, so the T cells may come from the graft donor.

This chain connects TRBV12-3 or TRBV12-4 to TRBJ2-2, with 12 nucleotides matching TRBD2. The CDR3 runs 14 residues. With V trimmed by 8 bases and J by 8 bases, 6 bases remained unmatched. The CDR3 spells CASLTSGRIGELFF. DNA for the CDR3: TGTGCCAGCCTGACTAGCGGGAGAATTGGGGAGCTGTTTTTT.

This clonotype came up a few times. V usage is TRBV2 and J usage is TRBJ2-5; D uncertain. Germline V gene lookup returns CDR1 SNHLY and CDR2 FYNNEI. This CDR3 is 13 amino acids long. Trimming pared 6 bases from V and 4 bases from J, leaving 12 bases between. The CDR3 bases are TGTGCCAGCAGCGCCAACCCGGGAGAGACCCAGTACTTC. This sequence encodes CASSANPGETQYF.

This chain joins TRBV20-1 and TRBJ2-7; 8 nucleotides match TRBD1. This CDR3 contains 14 residues. J lost 5 bases, V lost 6 bases, and 12 bases had no gene match. CDR1 is DFQATT, CDR2 SNEGSKA, per germline (reference sequence). CDR3 bases: TGCAGTGCGAAAAGAACCGGGACAGGAGACGAGCAGTACTTC. Its protein product is CSAKRTGTGDEQYF.

J is TRBJ2-1 and V is TRBV5-1, with 8 bases aligning to TRBD2. This CDR3 region has 14 residues. V shed 0 bases and J 15 bases; nucleotides not matched to a gene: 11. Germline V gives CDR1 SGHRS, CDR2 YFSETQ. The CDR3: CASSLATGGPIPFF. Here the CDR3 DNA reads TGCGCCAGCAGCTTGGCTACGGGAGGGCCGATCCCGTTCTTC.

The chain carries TRBV27 and TRBJ2-2; possibly TRBD2 for D (6 bases). This CDR3 region has 19 residues. The germline V gene has CDR1 MNHEY and CDR2 SMNVEV (reference sequence). Deletions cut 2 bases from V and 5 bases from J, with 24 bases between. The CDR3 sequence: CASSLLGSEGLPLTGELFF. The CDR3 DNA reads as TGTGCCAGCAGTTTACTGGGGTCGGAGGGCCTTCCTCTTACCGGGGAGCTGTTTTTT.

This clonotype has a handful of counts. The J gene is TRBJ2-1, the V gene TRBV4-1; 13 bases are shared with TRBD2. Losses at the gene ends were 3 bases for V and 9 bases for J; bases not matched to a gene: 8. The CDR3 sequence is 16 residues long. The germline gives CDR1 MGHRA, CDR2 YSYEKL. The CDR3 sequence is CASSQPGLAGRFEQFF. CDR3 in DNA: TGCGCCAGCAGCCAGCCGGGACTAGCGGGGCGGTTTGAGCAGTTCTTC.

This clonotype appeared a few times. V and J are TRBV7-8 and TRBJ2-7; TRBD1 matches at 10 bases. This CDR3 is 16 amino acids long. Germline trimming cut 5 bases from V and 1 base from J; bases unmatched to any gene: 8. CDR1 is SGHVS and CDR2 is FQNEAQ in the germline V gene. The CDR3 reads CASSKTGGSSSYEQYF. In DNA, the CDR3 is TGTGCCAGCAGCAAGACAGGGGGCTCATCATCCTACGAGCAGTACTTC.

The chain uses TRBV27 and TRBJ1-5; a weak D match, TRBD1 (6 bases). CDR3 length: 15 amino acids. V lost 4 bases to trimming and J lost 6 bases, with 16 bases between them. Germline V lookup: CDR1 MNHEY, CDR2 SMNVEV (reference sequence). The CDR3 here is CASSSSQGLGQPQHF. The CDR3 DNA reads as TGTGCCAGCAGTTCCTCCCAGGGGCTGGGTCAGCCCCAGCATTTT.

In its sample, this clonotype was seen once. CDR3 loop: CAGDSVRRTEAFF. The CDR3 DNA is TGTGCCGGAGACAGTGTAAGGCGTACTGAAGCTTTCTTT. V and J are TRBV7-9 and TRBJ1-1; perhaps TRBD1 as D (5 bases). The ends were cut back, 11 bases at V and 5 bases at J, with 18 bases in the middle. The CDR3 sequence is 13 residues long. Germline values: CDR1 SEHNR, CDR2 FQNEAQ (reference sequence). Looking up the rest from reference TRBV7-9 and TRBJ1-1 gives the full variable domain: DTGVSQNPRHKITKRGQNVTFRCDPISEHNRLYWYRQTLGQGPEFLTYFQNEAQLEKSRLLSDRFSAERPKGSFSTLEIQRTEQGDSAMYLCAGDSVRRTEAFFGQGTRLTVV.

This clonotype was observed a few times. The chain combines TRBV12-3 or TRBV12-4 with TRBJ2-2, with 8 bases lining up with TRBD1. Trimming took 4 bases from V and 3 from J; bases not matched to a gene: 1. The CDR3 spans 14 residues. The CDR3 DNA reads as TGTGCCAGCAGTTGGACAGGGTACACCGGGGAGCTGTTTTTT. This gives the protein CASSWTGYTGELFF.

This clonotype was counted a few times. The chain links TRBV29-1 to TRBJ2-2; D call uncertain. Trimming pared 5 bases from V and 0 bases from J, leaving 7 bases between. Germline values: CDR1 SQVTM, CDR2 ANQGSEA. The CDR3 loop spans 13 amino acids. The CDR3 nucleotides are TGCAGCGTTTCCAGAACGAACACCGGGGAGCTGTTTTTT. Translated: CSVSRTNTGELFF.

V is TRBV6-5 and J is TRBJ1-1, with a tentative D call TRBD1 (6 bases). V was shortened by 8 bases and J by 0 bases, with 13 bases between the two germline ends. This CDR3 is built from 14 residues. The germline CDR1 and CDR2 sequences are MNHEY and SVGAGI. The CDR3 spells CASGGQALNTEAFF. The CDR3 nucleotides read TGTGCCAGCGGGGGGCAGGCGTTGAACACTGAAGCTTTCTTT.

This clonotype was seen a single time. V gene TRBV12-3 or TRBV12-4 combines with J gene TRBJ1-6, with 7 positions matching TRBD1. V dropped 6 bases and J dropped 7; count of bases not matched to a gene: 9. The CDR3 totals 15 residues. This CDR3 reads CASSYAGGKNSPLHF. The CDR3 DNA reads TGTGCCAGCAGCTACGCAGGGGGTAAGAATTCACCCCTCCACTTT.

This sequence joins TRBV20-1 and TRBJ2-7, with D possibly TRBD2 on 5 matching bases. CDR1 and CDR2 (germline): DFQATT, SNEGSKA (reference sequence). There are 17 residues in the CDR3. Trimming removed 5 bases at V and 0 bases at J, with 23 bases between. CDR3 coding DNA: TGCAGTGCTGGCGGGCGAGAGTGGACGGTAAGCTCCTACGAGCAGTACTTC. It codes for CSAGGREWTVSSYEQYF.

The chain is built from TRBV15 and TRBJ2-2, with 8 bases fitting TRBD2. The CDR3 length is 18 residues. J was trimmed by 2 bases and V by 1 base; bases with no gene match: 9. The germline V gene has CDR1 LNHNV and CDR2 YYDKDF (reference sequence). DNA for the CDR3: TGTGCCACCAGCAGAGGCGCTGCGGGGGGCTATAACACCGGGGAGCTGTTTTTT. It yields the protein CATSRGAAGGYNTGELFF.

The chain recombines TRBV3-1 with TRBJ1-1, with 11 bases matching TRBD1. The V and J ends lost 0 bases and 4 bases, in that order; junction bases with no gene match: 4. Germline lookup yields CDR1 LGHDT and CDR2 YNNKEL (reference sequence). The CDR3 has 16 amino acids. The CDR3 nucleotides read TGTGCCAGCAGCCAAGAGTACGGGACAGGGGGCACTGAAGCTTTCTTT. Its translation: CASSQEYGTGGTEAFF.

This clonotype occurred a few times. For the CDR3, the DNA is TGCGCCAGCAGCCAAGAGGAAACGGGGGGTGAGCAGTTCTTC. This encodes CASSQEETGGEQFF. The chain employs TRBV4-1 and TRBJ2-1; 7 nucleotides agree with TRBD2. Losses at the gene ends were 0 bases for V and 9 bases for J; bases not matched to a gene: 5. Per the germline V gene, CDR1 is MGHRA and CDR2 is YSYEKL. This CDR3 is built from 14 residues.

This clonotype was seen a few times. The chain has TRBV7-9 and TRBJ2-7; no firm D call. V lost 1 base to trimming and J lost 6 bases, with 7 bases between them. CDR3 length equals 12 residues. Germline CDR1 is SEHNR and CDR2 is FQNEAQ (reference sequence). The CDR3 spells CASSLVPSEQYF. CDR3 sequence (DNA): TGTGCCAGCAGCTTAGTCCCCAGCGAGCAGTACTTC.

The J gene is TRBJ1-1, the V gene TRBV6-2 or TRBV6-3; 9 nucleotides line up with TRBD1. Trimming took 6 bases from V and 4 from J; bases not matched to a gene: 9. Germline lookup yields CDR1 MNHEY and CDR2 SVGEGT. CDR3 length: 15 amino acids. The CDR3 loop is CASSETDRGGTEAFF. The CDR3 DNA reads as TGTGCCAGCAGCGAGACGGACAGGGGTGGCACTGAAGCTTTCTTT.

This clonotype was observed a few times. The gene calls are TRBV3-1 and TRBJ2-2, with TRBD2 matching over 10 bases. Germline CDR1 reads LGHDT; CDR2 reads YNNKEL (reference sequence). CDR3 length equals 16 residues. V lost 4 bases, J lost 5 bases, and 7 bases stayed unmatched. CDR3 region: CASSPVRTSGTGELFF. The DNA for the CDR3 is TGTGCCAGCAGCCCCGTTAGGACTAGCGGTACCGGGGAGCTGTTTTTT.

V usage is TRBV7-2 and J usage is TRBJ2-1; the D gene is possibly TRBD2 (5 bases). With 7 bases removed from V and 1 base from J, the gap between germline ends came to 11 bases. Per germline, CDR1 SGHTA and CDR2 FQGNSA. The CDR3 contains 14 residues. CDR3 in amino acids: CASMGWESYNEQFF. In DNA, the CDR3 is TGTGCCAGCATGGGGTGGGAGTCCTACAATGAGCAGTTCTTC.

This sequence joins TRBV7-8 and TRBJ2-3, with 10 bases lining up with TRBD2. Trimming removed 4 bases from V and 4 bases from J; junction bases left unmatched: 2. The germline gives CDR1 SGHVS, CDR2 FQNEAQ. This CDR3 region has 14 residues. As DNA, the CDR3 is TGTGCCAGCAGCTCCCTAGCGGGAGCAGATACGCAGTATTTT. The encoded protein is CASSSLAGADTQYF.

This clonotype has more than one count but fewer than ten. The chain uses TRBV5-1 and TRBJ2-3; a possible D gene is TRBD1 (6 bases). The CDR3 is 14 residues long. Germline assignment: CDR1 SGHRS and CDR2 YFSETQ. The V and J ends lost 4 bases and 2 bases respectively, with 11 bases between them. CDR3 coding DNA: TGCGCCAGCAGCGGGCAGGGGTACACAGATACGCAGTATTTT. Amino acid sequence: CASSGQGYTDTQYF.

The rearrangement joins TRBV5-1 to TRBJ1-5; D unclear. The CDR3 contains 14 residues. V was pared by 1 base and J by 5 bases, with 10 bases between. Germline V gene lookup returns CDR1 SGHRS and CDR2 YFSETQ. CDR3 in amino acids: CASSLTPRDQPQHF. In DNA, the CDR3 is TGCGCCAGCAGCTTGACGCCCCGGGATCAGCCCCAGCATTTT.

A remark on this clonotype: At one end, the junction sequence differs from germline, possibly due to a read error. The chain has TRBV29-1 and TRBJ2-7, with 12 bases aligning to TRBD2. Germline-derived CDR1 and CDR2 are SQVTM and ANQGSEA. The CDR3 contains 13 residues. The CDR3 region is CSVTTSGSYVQYF. DNA for the CDR3: TGCAGCGTTACGACTAGCGGGAGTTACGTGCAGTACTTC.

V usage is TRBV29-1 and J usage is TRBJ2-3; possible D gene TRBD2, 6 bases. Trimming removed 0 bases from V and 3 bases from J, with 10 bases in between. This CDR3 has 14 amino acids. Germline CDR1 SQVTM, CDR2 ANQGSEA. CDR3: CSVEDWGVTDTQYF. CDR3 coding DNA: TGCAGCGTTGAAGATTGGGGGGTAACAGATACGCAGTATTTT.

The V and J genes are TRBV20-1 and TRBJ1-5; D uncertain. The CDR3 has 10 residues. Trimming shortened V by 3 bases and J by 13 bases, and 10 bases separated the two germline ends. Germline V gene data show CDR1 as DFQATT and CDR2 as SNEGSKA (reference sequence). The CDR3 DNA reads TGCAGTGCTAGTCGGGATTCTCAGCATTTT. The encoded protein is CSASRDSQHF.

The chain has TRBV18 and TRBJ2-3; D is unclear. The germline gives CDR1 KGHSH, CDR2 LQKENI. This CDR3 region has 14 residues. Trimming removed 3 bases from V and 0 bases from J, with 7 bases in between. The CDR3 sequence is CASSPETSTDTQYF. The CDR3 coding sequence is TGTGCCAGCTCACCGGAAACTAGCACAGATACGCAGTATTTT.